This passage covers 21 T cell receptor beta chains from one sample sequenced in a study of control samples from healthy donors and cancer patients. TCRdb's copy holds only in-frame clones and misses some; the assay was immunoSEQ multiplex PCR. The sample lists 120,000 or so clones, approximately 87% occurring once. Material: blood. These receptors all stem from a man between 60 and 75 years old in good health.

Worth noting for this clone: The same CDR3 is also encoded by other DNA sequences in this sample. This chain uses TRBV28 with TRBJ1-5, with 7 bases fitting TRBD1. Germline CDR1 is MDHEN and CDR2 is SYDVKM. V lost 3 bases and J lost 4; bases outside the gene matches: 3. The CDR3 is 14 amino acids. The CDR3 DNA sequence: TGTGCCAGCAGTTTCAGACAGGGTAATCAGCCCCAGCATTTT. Translated, it gives CASSFRQGNQPQHF.

The chain joins TRBV18 to TRBJ1-2; perhaps TRBD1 as D (5 bases). Per germline, CDR1 KGHSH and CDR2 LQKENI. Trimming stripped 3 bases from V and 6 bases from J, with 11 bases between. This CDR3 region has 13 residues. CDR3 sequence: CASSPRDLDGYTF. CDR3 coding DNA: TGTGCCAGCTCACCGAGGGACCTCGATGGCTACACCTTC. The entire variable domain, with the rest obtained from reference TRBV18 and TRBJ1-2, is as follows: NAGVMQNPRHLVRRRGQEARLRCSPMKGHSHVYWYRQLPEEGLKFMVYLQKENIIDESGMPKERFSAEFPKEGPSILRIQQVVRGDSAAYFCASSPRDLDGYTFGSGTRLTVV.

This clone was detected a few times. The V gene is TRBV28, the J gene TRBJ1-5, with a tentative D call TRBD1 (6 bases). Germline-derived CDR1 and CDR2 are MDHEN and SYDVKM. CDR3 length: 16 residues. The V end lost 2 bases, the J end lost 3 bases, and 14 bases lay between the germline ends. The CDR3 protein is CASSLRGRGDNQPQHF. The DNA of the CDR3 is TGTGCCAGCAGTTTAAGGGGCAGGGGAGACAATCAGCCCCAGCATTTT.

The CDR3 protein is CASSFLGTQNYGYTF. DNA for the CDR3: TGTGCCAGCAGTTTTCTTGGGACACAAAACTATGGCTACACCTTC. The chain joins TRBV27 to TRBJ1-2, with D possibly TRBD1 on 6 matching bases. Germline values: CDR1 MNHEY, CDR2 SMNVEV (reference sequence). The CDR3 consists of 15 residues. The V gene lost 3 bases and the J gene lost 2 bases, with 13 bases spanning the gap.

V and J are TRBV7-6 and TRBJ2-2; 10 bases map to TRBD1. This CDR3 is built from 15 residues. Losses at the gene ends were 6 bases for V and 4 bases for J; bases not matched to a gene: 5. Germline CDR1 is SGHVS and CDR2 is FNYEAQ. CDR3 in amino acids: CASSWTGGTTGELFF. The DNA for the CDR3 is TGTGCCAGCAGTTGGACAGGGGGGACCACCGGGGAGCTGTTTTTT.

The chain carries TRBV7-8 and TRBJ1-3, with 7 bases aligning to TRBD1. J gave up 2 bases and V 1 base, and 5 bases lay outside the gene matches. The CDR3 has 16 residues. From germline, CDR1 is SGHVS and CDR2 FQNEAQ. The CDR3 DNA reads TGTGCCAGCAGCTTAGAAACAGGGGTTCCTGGAAACACCATATATTTT. Amino acids: CASSLETGVPGNTIYF. The variable domain in full, with the rest retrieved from reference TRBV7-8 and TRBJ1-3, is GAGVSQSPRYKVAKRGQDVALRCDPISGHVSLFWYQQALGQGPEFLTYFQNEAQLDKSGLPSDRFFAERPEGSVSTLKIQRTQQEDSAVYLCASSLETGVPGNTIYFGEGSWLTVV.

V gene TRBV27 combines with J gene TRBJ1-5; TRBD1 might be the D (5 bases). The CDR3 consists of 15 residues. Deletions cut 0 bases from V and 4 bases from J, with 10 bases between. Germline V gene sequence: CDR1 MNHEY, CDR2 SMNVEV (reference sequence). The CDR3 reads CASSLSSQGNQPQHF. As DNA, the CDR3 is TGTGCCAGCAGTTTATCGAGTCAGGGTAATCAGCCCCAGCATTTT.

CDR3 residues: CASSIGTISSGANVLTF. CDR3 nucleotides: TGTGCCAGTAGTATCGGGACAATCAGCTCTGGGGCCAACGTCCTGACTTTC. This rearrangement joins TRBV19 to TRBJ2-6; possible D gene TRBD1, 6 bases. This CDR3 region has 17 residues. Trimming took off 3 bases at V and 0 bases at J, with 12 bases between the two ends. Germline loops: CDR1 LNHDA, CDR2 SQIVND (reference sequence).

V is TRBV7-2 and J is TRBJ2-2; D is perhaps TRBD1 (5 bases). Germline V gene data show CDR1 as SGHTA and CDR2 as FQGNSA. V lost 2 bases and J lost 7, with 8 bases in between. The CDR3 runs 13 residues. Here the CDR3 reads CASSLKGYGELFF. Written as DNA, the CDR3 is TGTGCCAGCAGCTTAAAGGGGTACGGGGAGCTGTTTTTT.

This clone was counted a single time. V is TRBV9 and J is TRBJ2-5, with D possibly being TRBD2 (7 bases). The germline V gene encodes CDR1 SGDLS and CDR2 YYNGEE. Trimming took off 4 bases at V and 1 base at J, with 11 bases between the two ends. The CDR3 is 14 amino acids. The CDR3 reads CASSMAGAQETQYF. DNA of the CDR3: TGTGCCAGCAGCATGGCGGGGGCCCAAGAGACCCAGTACTTC.

CDR3 coding DNA: TGTGCCAGCAGCTTAGGGCAGGTAAACACTGAAGCTTTCTTT. This encodes CASSLGQVNTEAFF. This chain uses TRBV7-3 with TRBJ1-1; no clear D gene. V was shortened by 2 bases and J by 2 bases, with 9 bases between the two germline ends. The CDR3 is 14 amino acids. CDR1 and CDR2 (germline): SGHTA, FQGTGA.

This chain uses TRBV28 with TRBJ1-5; D uncertain. Trimming took off 1 base at V and 5 bases at J, with 15 bases between the two ends. This CDR3 spans 16 amino acids. Germline CDR1 and CDR2: MDHEN and SYDVKM. The CDR3 protein is CASSLFGQADYQPQHF. The CDR3 nucleotides read TGTGCCAGCAGTTTATTCGGGCAGGCAGACTATCAGCCCCAGCATTTT.

The chain has TRBV4-1 and TRBJ1-2, with TRBD1 as a possible D gene (5 bases). The V and J ends lost 4 bases and 5 bases respectively, with 14 bases between them. In germline, CDR1 is MGHRA, CDR2 YSYEKL. The CDR3 sequence is 14 residues long. The CDR3 region is CASSPLGGGYGYTF. Here the CDR3 DNA reads TGCGCCAGCAGCCCCCTTGGGGGGGGGTATGGCTACACCTTC.

This chain joins TRBV4-3 and TRBJ1-2, with unresolved D. The V end was cut by 0 bases, the J end by 0 bases, with 11 bases between. This CDR3 has 16 amino acids. Germline V gene lookup returns CDR1 LGHNA and CDR2 YSLEER. The CDR3 DNA reads as TGCGCCAGCAGCCAAGATCTGGTGACAACTAACTATGGCTACACCTTC. This translates into CASSQDLVTTNYGYTF.

The chain employs TRBV28 and TRBJ1-4; 8 positions agree with TRBD1. Germline CDR1 and CDR2: MDHEN and SYDVKM. Trimming removed 6 bases from V and 8 bases from J; junction bases left unmatched: 8. This CDR3 spans 14 amino acids. The CDR3 DNA reads as TGTGCCAGCAGAACACAGGGGGAGGGGGAAAAACTGTTTTTT. Residues: CASRTQGEGEKLFF.

The rearrangement joins TRBV10-3 to TRBJ2-3; no reliable D call. V lost 5 bases, J lost 0 bases, and 3 bases lay in between. CDR3 length equals 12 residues. Germline V gives CDR1 ENHRY, CDR2 SYGVKD. This CDR3 is CAISKSTDTQYF. The CDR3 DNA reads as TGTGCCATCAGTAAGAGCACAGATACGCAGTATTTT.

V usage is TRBV6-2 or TRBV6-3 and J usage is TRBJ1-2; D not resolved. The CDR3 extends over 13 amino acids. V was shortened by 6 bases and J by 2 bases, with 10 bases between the two germline ends. Germline CDR1 is MNHEY and CDR2 is SVGEGT. The CDR3 DNA reads as TGTGCCAGCAGCCAACAGACAAACTATGGCTACACCTTC. It is translated as CASSQQTNYGYTF.

The chain couples TRBV6-6 to TRBJ1-2; D is ambiguous. CDR1 and CDR2 (germline): MNHNY, SVGAGI (reference sequence). Trimming shortened V by 5 bases and J by 8 bases, and 9 bases separated the two germline ends. This CDR3 region has 11 residues. CDR3 DNA: TGTGCCAGCAGTCCGTTGGAAGGCTACACCTTC. Protein: CASSPLEGYTF.

This chain connects TRBV12-3 or TRBV12-4 to TRBJ2-3; perhaps D is TRBD1 or TRBD2 (6 bases each). The CDR3 sequence is 13 residues long. With 0 bases removed from V and 6 bases from J, the gap between germline ends came to 7 bases. As DNA, the CDR3 is TGTGCCAGCAGTTTAGCGGGGGGCGATACGCAGTATTTT. This gives the protein CASSLAGGDTQYF.

This clone was recorded a few times. The V and J genes are TRBV6-2 or TRBV6-3 and TRBJ2-7, with 9 nucleotides matching TRBD1. Germline assignment: CDR1 MNHEY and CDR2 SVGEGT. The CDR3 is made up of 14 amino acids. V lost 5 bases to trimming and J lost 2 bases; unmatched junction nucleotides: 4. CDR3 nucleotides: TGTGCCAGCAGTACGGGACAGGGTCCCTACGAGCAGTACTTC. Translation: CASSTGQGPYEQYF.

V is TRBV29-1 and J is TRBJ2-5; 12 bases line up with TRBD2. This CDR3 contains 14 residues. Trimming removed 6 bases from V and 10 bases from J; junction bases left unmatched: 12. Germline values: CDR1 SQVTM, CDR2 ANQGSEA. The CDR3 DNA reads TGCAGCGTAGAAAAAGGGGCTAGCGGGGGGGGCCAGTACTTC. As protein: CSVEKGASGGGQYF.